This TCR beta chain is drawn from a study of metastatic and nonmetastatic thyroid tumors. MiXCR reprocessed the PCR reads for TCRdb. The repertoire holds about 11,000 clones, with under 35% as singletons. This CDR3 spans 15 amino acids. Germline V gene sequence: CDR1 LNHDA, CDR2 SQIVND (reference sequence). The V end was cut by 5 bases, the J end by 4 bases, with 18 bases between. This clone was seen a few times. Until they underwent thyroid surgery, no patient had received any treatment. V and J are TRBV19 and TRBJ2-7; TRBD2 might be the D (6 bases). The TCR sequence derives from a female donor with papillary thyroid cancer or a benign thyroid nodule (not recorded which). Some clones in this sample may be carry-over from other donors' samples. The material sequenced was tumor tissue. The CDR3 region is CASSPSRGEGYEQYF. The CDR3 coding sequence is TGTGCCAGTAGTCCCTCGCGGGGCGAGGGATACGAGCAGTACTTC.